These T cell receptor beta chains were read from a single sample in a study of tissue T cells after allogeneic stem cell transplantation. Only in-frame clones appear in the TCRdb table, and some are missing; sequencing was by immunoSEQ multiplex PCR. Of about 43,000 clones detected, more than 90% appear once; the ten largest clones hold roughly 3.8%. The specimen was blood, collected before transplantation. These receptors all stem from a woman aged 40-69 years who later had graft-versus-host disease after an allogeneic stem cell transplant. Both conserved end residues are part of each CDR3. Each record gives: clone size, J gene, V gene, D gene, CDR3 protein, CDR3 DNA. D genes are given only for firm matches. The listing skips clone size in some rows; elsewhere it reads once, few, many or a size class.

clone size: NA; J gene: TRBJ2-2; V gene: TRBV7-8; D gene: NA; CDR3 protein: CASSSRSSGELFF; CDR3 DNA: TGTGCCAGCAGCTCTCGATCCAGCGGGGAGCTGTTTTTT
clone size: NA; J gene: TRBJ1-6; V gene: TRBV18; D gene: NA; CDR3 protein: CASSNREGSPLHF; CDR3 DNA: TGTGCCAGCTCAAACAGGGAGGGTTCACCCCTCCACTTT
clone size: NA; J gene: TRBJ1-1; V gene: TRBV19; D gene: NA; CDR3 protein: CASSYREGNTEAFF; CDR3 DNA: TGTGCCAGTAGTTACAGGGAGGGGAACACTGAAGCTTTCTTT
clone size: NA; J gene: TRBJ2-1; V gene: TRBV7-6; D gene: TRBD2; CDR3 protein: CASSSKRERAHNEQFF; CDR3 DNA: TGTGCCAGCAGCTCTAAGCGGGAACGCGCCCACAATGAGCAGTTCTTC
clone size: NA; J gene: TRBJ2-1; V gene: TRBV7-9; D gene: NA; CDR3 protein: CASSGGGSSYNEQFF; CDR3 DNA: TGTGCCAGCAGTGGAGGGGGGAGCTCCTACAATGAGCAGTTCTTC
clone size: NA; J gene: TRBJ1-5; V gene: TRBV18; D gene: TRBD1; CDR3 protein: CASSPGGTGPQPQHF; CDR3 DNA: TGTGCCAGCTCACCGGGGGGGACAGGGCCCCAGCCCCAGCATTTT
clone size: NA; J gene: TRBJ2-5; V gene: TRBV5-1; D gene: NA; CDR3 protein: CASSLVGYQETQYF; CDR3 DNA: TGCGCCAGCAGCTTGGTGGGGTACCAAGAGACCCAGTACTTC
clone size: NA; J gene: TRBJ2-3; V gene: TRBV28; D gene: TRBD2; CDR3 protein: CASSWVAGGPGDTQYF; CDR3 DNA: TGTGCCAGCAGTTGGGTAGCGGGAGGGCCGGGAGATACGCAGTATTTT
clone size: few; J gene: TRBJ2-3; V gene: TRBV19; D gene: NA; CDR3 protein: CASSIGGRLKSDTQYF; CDR3 DNA: TGTGCCAGTAGTATAGGAGGCAGGTTAAAGTCAGATACGCAGTATTTT
clone size: NA; J gene: TRBJ1-6; V gene: TRBV30; D gene: NA; CDR3 protein: CAWSLGSSSYNSPLHF; CDR3 DNA: TGTGCCTGGAGTCTGGGGAGCAGCTCCTATAATTCACCCCTCCACTTT
clone size: NA; J gene: TRBJ2-7; V gene: TRBV9; D gene: NA; CDR3 protein: CASSSTPYGLAYEQYF; CDR3 DNA: TGTGCCAGCAGTTCTACCCCTTATGGACTTGCCTACGAGCAGTACTTC
clone size: NA; J gene: TRBJ2-1; V gene: TRBV7-3; D gene: NA; CDR3 protein: CASSLNAGARSVDEQFF; CDR3 DNA: TGTGCCAGCAGCTTAAATGCAGGGGCCCGGTCGGTTGATGAGCAGTTCTTC
clone size: NA; J gene: TRBJ1-2; V gene: TRBV7-8; D gene: TRBD1; CDR3 protein: CASSPGQGSGYTF; CDR3 DNA: TGTGCCAGCAGCCCGGGACAGGGATCTGGCTACACCTTC
clone size: NA; J gene: TRBJ2-3; V gene: TRBV5-6; D gene: NA; CDR3 protein: CASSLVRSGVSNTQYF; CDR3 DNA: TGTGCCAGCAGCTTGGTGCGGTCGGGGGTATCTAATACGCAGTATTTT
clone size: NA; J gene: TRBJ1-2; V gene: TRBV7-2; D gene: NA; CDR3 protein: CASSAGRYLNYGYTF; CDR3 DNA: TGTGCCAGCAGCGCGGGGCGCTACCTCAACTATGGCTACACCTTC
clone size: NA; J gene: TRBJ2-7; V gene: TRBV30; D gene: NA; CDR3 protein: CAWKTGTGRHEQYF; CDR3 DNA: TGTGCCTGGAAGACCGGGACTGGCCGACACGAGCAGTACTTC
clone size: once; J gene: TRBJ2-1; V gene: TRBV10-3; D gene: TRBD2; CDR3 protein: CAISESFSTSGAGNEQFF; CDR3 DNA: TGTGCCATCAGTGAGTCCTTCTCGACTAGCGGCGCGGGGAATGAGCAGTTCTTC
clone size: NA; J gene: TRBJ2-2; V gene: TRBV12-3/TRBV12-4; D gene: NA; CDR3 protein: CASSFGNTGELFF; CDR3 DNA: TGTGCCAGCAGTTTCGGAAACACCGGGGAGCTGTTTTTT
clone size: once; J gene: TRBJ2-5; V gene: TRBV7-2; D gene: TRBD2; CDR3 protein: CASSSGLAGQETQYF; CDR3 DNA: TGTGCCAGCAGCTCCGGACTAGCGGGACAAGAGACCCAGTACTTC
clone size: NA; J gene: TRBJ2-5; V gene: TRBV6-2/TRBV6-3; D gene: TRBD2; CDR3 protein: CASSQGRLAGDRETQYF; CDR3 DNA: TGTGCCAGCAGTCAGGGTCGACTAGCGGGAGATCGGGAGACCCAGTACTTC
clone size: NA; J gene: TRBJ1-3; V gene: TRBV14; D gene: NA; CDR3 protein: CASSRRGHGGPTSGNTIYF; CDR3 DNA: TGTGCCAGCAGCCGCCGGGGACATGGGGGACCGACCTCTGGAAACACCATATATTTT
clone size: NA; J gene: TRBJ2-7; V gene: TRBV5-4; D gene: TRBD2; CDR3 protein: CASSLGSGISYEQYF; CDR3 DNA: TGTGCCAGCAGCTTGGGTAGCGGGATCTCCTACGAGCAGTACTTC
clone size: once; J gene: TRBJ2-3; V gene: TRBV6-2/TRBV6-3; D gene: NA; CDR3 protein: CASSYSETDTQYF; CDR3 DNA: TGTGCCAGCAGTTACTCGGAGACAGATACGCAGTATTTT
clone size: NA; J gene: TRBJ1-2; V gene: TRBV5-4; D gene: NA; CDR3 protein: CASSPDGDYGYTF; CDR3 DNA: TGTGCCAGCAGCCCCGACGGAGACTATGGCTACACCTTC
clone size: NA; J gene: TRBJ2-4; V gene: TRBV7-2; D gene: NA; CDR3 protein: CASTIEIAKNIQYF; CDR3 DNA: TGTGCCAGCACCATTGAGATAGCCAAAAACATTCAGTACTTC
clone size: NA; J gene: TRBJ2-7; V gene: TRBV7-2; D gene: NA; CDR3 protein: CASRRPEGYEQYF; CDR3 DNA: TGTGCCAGCAGGCGCCCAGAGGGCTACGAGCAGTACTTC
clone size: NA; J gene: TRBJ2-7; V gene: TRBV4-2; D gene: TRBD2; CDR3 protein: CASSQGLAGSAPYEQYF; CDR3 DNA: TGTGCCAGCAGCCAGGGACTAGCGGGGTCGGCGCCCTACGAGCAGTACTTC
clone size: NA; J gene: TRBJ2-5; V gene: TRBV6-1; D gene: NA; CDR3 protein: CASSEAGTLAVQETQYF; CDR3 DNA: TGTGCCAGCAGTGAAGCGGGGACACTAGCTGTTCAAGAGACCCAGTACTTC
clone size: NA; J gene: TRBJ2-5; V gene: TRBV19; D gene: NA; CDR3 protein: CASSSAAQETQYF; CDR3 DNA: TGTGCCAGTAGTTCTGCGGCGCAAGAGACCCAGTACTTC
clone size: NA; J gene: TRBJ1-6; V gene: TRBV5-1; D gene: NA; CDR3 protein: CASSLDQSSYNSPLHF; CDR3 DNA: TGCGCCAGCAGCTTGGACCAGAGCTCCTATAATTCACCCCTCCACTTT
clone size: NA; J gene: TRBJ2-3; V gene: TRBV5-1; D gene: TRBD1; CDR3 protein: CASGRDSSTDTQYF; CDR3 DNA: TGCGCCAGCGGCCGGGACAGCAGCACAGATACGCAGTATTTT
clone size: NA; J gene: TRBJ1-3; V gene: TRBV25-1; D gene: NA; CDR3 protein: CASSGGTTPGGNTIYF; CDR3 DNA: TGTGCCAGCAGTGGGGGTACGACGCCGGGGGGAAACACCATATATTTT
clone size: NA; J gene: TRBJ1-1; V gene: TRBV28; D gene: NA; CDR3 protein: CASSTHGRSLEAFF; CDR3 DNA: TGTGCCAGCAGTACCCACGGACGGAGCCTTGAAGCTTTCTTT
clone size: once; J gene: TRBJ1-2; V gene: TRBV4-1; D gene: NA; CDR3 protein: CASSQERTAGYTF; CDR3 DNA: TGCGCCAGCAGCCAAGAAAGGACTGCTGGCTACACCTTC
clone size: NA; J gene: TRBJ1-6; V gene: TRBV7-9; D gene: NA; CDR3 protein: CASSLASGNSPLHF; CDR3 DNA: TGTGCCAGCAGCTTAGCCAGCGGGAATTCACCCCTCCACTTT
clone size: NA; J gene: TRBJ2-5; V gene: TRBV6-2/TRBV6-3; D gene: NA; CDR3 protein: CASSYSIRRPGGQETQYF; CDR3 DNA: TGTGCCAGCAGTTACTCGATTAGGCGGCCTGGGGGGCAAGAGACCCAGTACTTC
clone size: NA; J gene: TRBJ1-2; V gene: TRBV5-6; D gene: NA; CDR3 protein: CASSLAVGGDGYTF; CDR3 DNA: TGTGCCAGCAGCTTGGCTGTGGGAGGCGATGGCTACACCTTC
clone size: NA; J gene: TRBJ2-1; V gene: TRBV7-2; D gene: NA; CDR3 protein: CASSFRDSGNEQFF; CDR3 DNA: TGTGCCAGCAGCTTTAGGGACAGCGGGAATGAGCAGTTCTTC
clone size: NA; J gene: TRBJ1-1; V gene: TRBV6-5; D gene: NA; CDR3 protein: CASNPPPEAFF; CDR3 DNA: TGTGCCAGCAACCCCCCTCCTGAAGCTTTCTTT
clone size: once; J gene: TRBJ2-1; V gene: TRBV14; D gene: TRBD2; CDR3 protein: CASSQDGRASYNEQFF; CDR3 DNA: TGTGCCAGCAGCCAAGACGGGAGGGCCTCCTACAATGAGCAGTTCTTC
clone size: once; J gene: TRBJ2-7; V gene: TRBV10-2; D gene: TRBD2; CDR3 protein: CASSPLAGGPGEQYF; CDR3 DNA: TGCGCCAGCAGTCCACTAGCGGGAGGGCCGGGCGAGCAGTACTTC
clone size: NA; J gene: TRBJ2-7; V gene: TRBV15; D gene: NA; CDR3 protein: CATSRVGASPGGEQYF; CDR3 DNA: TGTGCCACCAGCAGAGTGGGTGCGTCCCCGGGTGGGGAGCAGTACTTC
clone size: NA; J gene: TRBJ2-3; V gene: TRBV3-1/TRBV3-2; D gene: TRBD2; CDR3 protein: CASSQGPRTSGIADTQYF; CDR3 DNA: TGTGCCAGCAGCCAAGGTCCGCGGACTAGCGGGATTGCAGATACGCAGTATTTT
clone size: NA; J gene: TRBJ1-2; V gene: TRBV10-3; D gene: NA; CDR3 protein: CAISGPNYGYTF; CDR3 DNA: TGTGCCATCAGCGGGCCGAACTATGGCTACACCTTC
clone size: NA; J gene: TRBJ1-5; V gene: TRBV19; D gene: NA; CDR3 protein: CASSIGHLSNQPQHF; CDR3 DNA: TGTGCCAGTAGTATTGGACACTTGAGCAATCAGCCCCAGCATTTT
clone size: once; J gene: TRBJ1-2; V gene: TRBV11-2; D gene: NA; CDR3 protein: CASSVQRGNYTF; CDR3 DNA: TGTGCCAGCAGCGTACAACGGGGGAACTACACCTTC
clone size: NA; J gene: TRBJ2-5; V gene: TRBV5-8; D gene: TRBD2; CDR3 protein: CASRSFGAGGETQYF; CDR3 DNA: TGTGCCAGCAGGTCCTTCGGGGCGGGGGGAGAGACCCAGTACTTC
clone size: once; J gene: TRBJ2-2; V gene: TRBV5-4; D gene: TRBD2; CDR3 protein: CASSLGSSGNPGELFF; CDR3 DNA: TGTGCCAGCAGCTTGGGGTCTAGCGGGAACCCCGGGGAGCTGTTTTTT
clone size: once; J gene: TRBJ2-1; V gene: TRBV11-2; D gene: NA; CDR3 protein: CASSLTPVNEQFF; CDR3 DNA: TGTGCCAGCAGCTTAACCCCAGTGAATGAGCAGTTCTTC
clone size: NA; J gene: TRBJ2-1; V gene: TRBV19; D gene: TRBD1; CDR3 protein: CASTRQGAGHEQFF; CDR3 DNA: TGTGCCAGTACTCGGCAGGGGGCAGGCCATGAGCAGTTCTTC
clone size: NA; J gene: TRBJ2-2; V gene: TRBV7-2; D gene: NA; CDR3 protein: CASSLNTGELFF; CDR3 DNA: TGTGCCAGCAGCCTGAACACCGGGGAGCTGTTTTTT
clone size: NA; J gene: TRBJ2-3; V gene: TRBV19; D gene: TRBD2; CDR3 protein: CASSIGTSGIADTQYF; CDR3 DNA: TGTGCCAGTAGTATCGGAACTAGCGGGATAGCGGATACGCAGTATTTT
clone size: NA; J gene: TRBJ2-7; V gene: TRBV27; D gene: TRBD1; CDR3 protein: CASSLGSTGAYEQYF; CDR3 DNA: TGTGCCAGCAGTTTGGGCTCAACAGGGGCTTACGAGCAGTACTTC
clone size: few; J gene: TRBJ1-2; V gene: TRBV6-1; D gene: NA; CDR3 protein: CASSGRPPGSLSLGGYTF; CDR3 DNA: TGTGCCAGCAGTGGAAGACCTCCTGGGTCCCTCTCTCTGGGGGGCTACACCTTC
clone size: NA; J gene: TRBJ2-2; V gene: TRBV29-1; D gene: TRBD2; CDR3 protein: CSGLAGAVTGELFF; CDR3 DNA: TGCAGCGGCTTAGCGGGAGCGGTCACCGGGGAGCTGTTTTTT
clone size: NA; J gene: TRBJ2-6; V gene: TRBV2; D gene: NA; CDR3 protein: CASSGLGANVLTF; CDR3 DNA: TGTGCCAGCAGTGGTCTCGGGGCCAACGTCCTGACTTTC
clone size: NA; J gene: TRBJ2-1; V gene: TRBV12-3/TRBV12-4; D gene: NA; CDR3 protein: CASDYIGDEQFF; CDR3 DNA: TGTGCCAGCGATTATATAGGGGATGAGCAGTTCTTC
clone size: NA; J gene: TRBJ1-2; V gene: TRBV5-1; D gene: NA; CDR3 protein: CASSLVGSGGYTF; CDR3 DNA: TGCGCCAGCAGCTTGGTAGGGAGTGGTGGCTACACCTTC
clone size: NA; J gene: TRBJ2-1; V gene: TRBV6-4; D gene: TRBD2; CDR3 protein: CASSDPAGDDEQFF; CDR3 DNA: TGTGCCAGCAGTGACCCAGCGGGAGATGATGAGCAGTTCTTC